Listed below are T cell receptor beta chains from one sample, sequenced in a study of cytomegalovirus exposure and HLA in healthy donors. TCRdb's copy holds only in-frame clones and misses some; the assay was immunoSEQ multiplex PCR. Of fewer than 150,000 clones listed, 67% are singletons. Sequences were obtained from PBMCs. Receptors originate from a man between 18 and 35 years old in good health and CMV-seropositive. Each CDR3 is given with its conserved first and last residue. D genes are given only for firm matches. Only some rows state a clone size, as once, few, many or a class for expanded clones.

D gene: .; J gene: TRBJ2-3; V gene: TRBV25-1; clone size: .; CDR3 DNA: TGTGCCAGCAGTGAACCCGGACAGCCCGAGGGAACAGATACGCAGTATTTT; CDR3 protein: CASSEPGQPEGTDTQYF
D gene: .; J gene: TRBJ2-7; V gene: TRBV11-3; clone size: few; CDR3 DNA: TGTGCCAGCAGCTCGACCGATGTGGGGCCCCGCCCCTGGGGTGGCGAGCAGTACTTC; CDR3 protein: CASSSTDVGPRPWGGEQYF
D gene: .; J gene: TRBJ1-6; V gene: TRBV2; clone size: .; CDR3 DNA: TGTGCCAGCAGCCAAAAACAGAATTCACCCCTCCACTTT; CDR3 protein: CASSQKQNSPLHF
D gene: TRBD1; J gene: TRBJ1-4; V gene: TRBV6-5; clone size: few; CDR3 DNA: TGTGCCAGCAGTTCTCGTCTCAGGGGGAGAAGTGAAAAACTGTTTTTT; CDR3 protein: CASSSRLRGRSEKLFF
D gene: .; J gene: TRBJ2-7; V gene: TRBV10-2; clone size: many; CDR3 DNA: TGCGCCAGCAGTGAAGCGACTAGGCCCTACGAGCAGTACTTC; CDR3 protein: CASSEATRPYEQYF
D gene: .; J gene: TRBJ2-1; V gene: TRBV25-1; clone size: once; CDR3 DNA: TGTGCCAGCAGTGAGTTTTTTAAGGGGAATGAGCAGTTCTTC; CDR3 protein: CASSEFFKGNEQFF
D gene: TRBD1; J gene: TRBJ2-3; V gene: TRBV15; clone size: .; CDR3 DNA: TGTGCCACCAGCCTTCGTCAGGGGGAAGATACGCAGTATTTT; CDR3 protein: CATSLRQGEDTQYF
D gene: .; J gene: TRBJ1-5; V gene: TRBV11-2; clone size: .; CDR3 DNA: TGTGCCAGCAGCTTAGATGGAGCTAGCAATCAGCCCCAGCATTTT; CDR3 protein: CASSLDGASNQPQHF
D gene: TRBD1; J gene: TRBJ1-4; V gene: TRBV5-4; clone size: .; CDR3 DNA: TGTGCCAGCAGCTTAATAGGACAGGGACCAACTAATGAAAAACTGTTTTTT; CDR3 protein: CASSLIGQGPTNEKLFF
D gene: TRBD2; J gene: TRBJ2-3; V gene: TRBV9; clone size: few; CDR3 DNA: TGTGCCAGCAGCGCCCTGGACACGGGGAGGGGCGATACGCAGTATTTT; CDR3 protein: CASSALDTGRGDTQYF
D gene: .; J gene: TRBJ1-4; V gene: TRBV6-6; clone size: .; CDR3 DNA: TGTGCCAGCAGCCGCTTGGCTGAAAAACTGTTTTTT; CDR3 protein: CASSRLAEKLFF
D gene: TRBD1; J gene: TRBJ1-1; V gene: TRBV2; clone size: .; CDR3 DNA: TGTGCCAGCAGGGACAGGGGCACTGAAGCTTTCTTT; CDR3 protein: CASRDRGTEAFF
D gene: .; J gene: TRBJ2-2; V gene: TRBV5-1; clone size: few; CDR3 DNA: TGCGCCAGCAGCCGACAGGTTACGTCCGGGGAGCTGTTTTTT; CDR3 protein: CASSRQVTSGELFF
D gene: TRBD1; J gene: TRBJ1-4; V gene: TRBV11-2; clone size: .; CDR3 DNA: TGTGCCAGCAGCCCGGCCCGGGACAGGGCTTACCAACTGTTTTTT; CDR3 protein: CASSPARDRAYQLFF
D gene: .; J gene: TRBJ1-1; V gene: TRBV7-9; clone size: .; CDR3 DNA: TGTGCCAGCAGTCACGACAGCTACACTGAAGCTTTCTTT; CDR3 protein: CASSHDSYTEAFF
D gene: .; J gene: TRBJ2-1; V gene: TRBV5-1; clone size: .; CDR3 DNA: TGCGCCAGCAGATTTACTAGTTCCTACAATGAGCAGTTCTTC; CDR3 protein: CASRFTSSYNEQFF
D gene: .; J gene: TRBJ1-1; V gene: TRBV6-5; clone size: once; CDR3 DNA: TGTGCCAGCAGACAGAGATCCATGAACACTGAAGCTTTCTTT; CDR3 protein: CASRQRSMNTEAFF